This TCR beta chain was recorded in a study of identical twins (dated by TCRdb to between 2015 and 2016). Study-level background: TCR alpha and beta repertoires from monozygotic twins, unrelated adults of various ages and cord blood were deep-sequenced to test whether fetal clonotypes persist. To rule out contamination, the twin experiments were replicated at different times with different library preparation protocols. Beyond this particular receptor, the publication reports: A weaker excess of twin sharing was found in beta out-of-frame sequences because the signal-to-noise ratio was lowered by fewer shared sequences. Compared with coincidental sharing between unrelated individuals, out-of-frame TCR alpha sequences shared between twins had an excess of sequences with low generation probability. Abundant cord blood beta clonotypes had fewer insertions, young adult naive repertoires showed a similar but weaker trend, and memory repertoires showed no such trend. In monozygotic twins, recombination models systematically underestimated out-of-frame TCR alpha sharing, but the models matched the sharing seen between unrelated individuals. Because the same donors could not be followed over many years, the conclusions relied on cross-sectional statistical analysis. Zero-insertion analyses could be partly confounded by invariant T cells such as MAIT and iNKT, though diverse VJ usage argued against such confounding for most clonotypes.

Inclusive of the bounding cysteine and phenylalanine, the CDR3 is 21 residues long. Just the 63-base CDR3 DNA is kept, in frame starting at base 1. Via the germline V gene, CDR1 is MDHEN and CDR2 SYDVKM. Trimming removed 3 bases from V and 0 bases from J; the gene matches leave 17 bases unexplained. Library creation used 5' RACE. Instrument used: Illumina HiSeq 2000. Template switching introduced a universal primer binding site; the final cDNA contained a unique molecular identifier, enabling accurate counting of TCR cDNA molecules. Specific primers in the conserved constant-segment region were used to synthesize first-strand cDNA for TCR alpha and beta chains. Each cDNA library was double barcoded, with a SMART-Mk sample barcode plus Illumina barcodes, to control for contamination. Two successive PCR steps introduced TruSeq adapter sequences along with Illumina sample barcodes. Sequencing of the TCR alpha and beta cDNA libraries was done on the Illumina HiSeq platform using custom primers. In the source study's methods: Unique molecular identifiers were extracted from raw reads with MiGEC, and CDR3 positions were determined with MiXCR. For each individual, recombination models were inferred using an EM algorithm with the repgenHMM and IGoR tools. The analysis of shared clonotypes was done with the tcR package in R, with sharing normalized by the product of cloneset sizes. To study raw recombination free of thymic and clonal selection effects, out-of-frame nonproductive sequences were analyzed. The public reads were reprocessed in TCRdb via fastp at Q25 and MiXCR, keeping in-frame beta chains. CDR3 protein duplicates are merged, each entry listing the most common genes and DNA. These V and J calls rely on TCRdb rather than the paper's analysis. The sample table shows 1.5 million to 2 million distinct CDR3 sequences, and under 35% are seen once. Over 0.25% of the sample is in the top ten clones.

Note on this clonotype: Its antigen is not yet known. No per-base quality is available; no much larger clone lies one base away.

Every donor was a healthy Caucasian. Recombination joined TRBV28 with TRBJ2-4, and 10 bases in between align with TRBD1. The sequence derives from a newborn girl in good health. Sequencing was carried out using cord blood. Here the CDR3 is given as CASSLQVGGQGVMGAKNIQYF. The nucleotide sequence is given as TGTGCCAGCAGTTTGCAAGTAGGAGGACAGGGGGTAATGGGAGCCAAAAACATTCAGTACTTC.